One and the same sample provided the 27 T cell receptor beta chains below, sequenced in a study of shared clonotypes between healthy human individuals. Only in-frame clones appear in the TCRdb table, and some are missing; sequencing was by immunoSEQ multiplex PCR. The data show 550,000 to 700,000 clones, around four fifths seen once. Sequenced: memory CD4+ T cells sorted from blood. Subset given: CD45RA-negative fraction. The receptors were sampled from a woman younger than 45 in good health.

The chain links TRBV11-2 to TRBJ2-3; D unclear. V was shortened by 0 bases and J by 11 bases, with 15 bases between the two germline ends. This CDR3 comprises 14 residues. CDR1 is SGHAT, CDR2 FQNNGV, per germline. This chain's CDR3 is CASSLESFRRGQYF. CDR3 bases: TGTGCCAGCAGCTTAGAGTCGTTCCGGAGAGGGCAGTATTTT.

This chain connects TRBV6-5 to TRBJ1-2; 8 positions agree with TRBD1. Germline CDR1 reads MNHEY; CDR2 reads SVGAGI. The trim removed 6 bases at V and 8 bases at J, leaving 5 bases unmatched. This CDR3 is built from 12 residues. CDR3: CASSRGQEGYTF. The CDR3 nucleotides read TGTGCCAGCAGCCGGGGACAGGAGGGCTACACCTTC.

This clone appeared a few times. The genes are TRBV19 and TRBJ2-1, with TRBD1 as a possible D gene (5 bases). CDR3 length: 10 amino acids. Per germline, CDR1 LNHDA and CDR2 SQIVND (reference sequence). Between the trimmed V and J ends, which lost 7 bases and 7 bases, there was a span of 5 bases. The CDR3 loop reads CASKGNEQFF. For the CDR3, the DNA is TGTGCCAGTAAGGGGAATGAGCAGTTCTTC. The complete variable domain, with remaining parts taken from reference TRBV19 and TRBJ2-1, reads DGGITQSPKYLFRKEGQNVTLSCEQNLNHDAMYWYRQDPGQGLRLIYYSQIVNDFQKGDIAEGYSVSREKKESFPLTVTSAQKNPTAFYLCASKGNEQFFGPGTRLTVL.

The rearrangement uses TRBV7-8 and TRBJ2-1; possibly TRBD1 for D (5 bases). Trimming stripped 6 bases from V and 6 bases from J, with 21 bases between. In germline, CDR1 is SGHVS, CDR2 FQNEAQ. CDR3 length: 16 amino acids. The CDR3 is CASRPAGLPTINEQFF. For the CDR3, the DNA is TGTGCCAGCAGGCCAGCAGGGTTACCGACCATCAATGAGCAGTTCTTC.

This rearrangement joins TRBV5-1 to TRBJ2-3, with 7 bases lining up with TRBD2. CDR3 length equals 18 residues. Per germline, CDR1 SGHRS and CDR2 YFSETQ. The J segment lost 0 bases and the V segment lost 4 bases, leaving 14 bases of the junction unmatched. The CDR3 sequence is CASSRAGASGSSTDTQYF. The CDR3 nucleotides are TGCGCCAGCAGCCGTGCGGGCGCTAGCGGATCTAGCACAGATACGCAGTATTTT.

V is TRBV28 and J is TRBJ2-7, with D possibly being TRBD2 (7 bases). This CDR3 is built from 14 residues. Trimming took off 5 bases at V and 2 bases at J, with 13 bases between the two ends. In germline, CDR1 is MDHEN, CDR2 SYDVKM. Here the CDR3 DNA reads TGTGCCAGCAGTAGAGGGGGGACTACCTACGAGCAGTACTTC. Translation gives CASSRGGTTYEQYF. Combining the CDR3 with reference TRBV28 and TRBJ2-7 gives the whole variable domain DVKVTQSSRYLVKRTGEKVFLECVQDMDHENMFWYRQDPGLGLRLIYFSYDVKMKEKGDIPEGYSVSREKKERFSLILESASTNQTSMYLCASSRGGTTYEQYFGPGTRLTVT.

With regard to this clone: The same CDR3 arises from other DNA sequences in this sample as well. The rearrangement joins TRBV6-1 to TRBJ2-2, with TRBD1 identical over 8 bases. Germline V gene sequence: CDR1 MNHNS, CDR2 SASEGT. V lost 4 bases, J lost 4 bases, and 2 bases stayed unmatched. The CDR3 consists of 14 residues. Here the CDR3 DNA reads TGTGCCAGCAGTGCGCAGGGGGCCACCGGGGAGCTGTTTTTT. It yields the protein CASSAQGATGELFF.

The J gene is TRBJ2-2, the V gene TRBV2; 8 nucleotides agree with TRBD1. Germline CDR1 SNHLY, CDR2 FYNNEI. The V segment lost 6 bases and the J segment 4 bases; nucleotides outside the gene matches: 4. The CDR3 has 14 amino acids. CDR3: CASRVDRGTGELFF. CDR3 nucleotide sequence: TGTGCCAGCAGGGTCGACAGGGGCACCGGGGAGCTGTTTTTT. The variable domain in full, completed from reference TRBV2 and TRBJ2-2, reads EPEVTQTPSHQVTQMGQEVILRCVPISNHLYFYWYRQILGQKVEFLVSFYNNEISEKSEIFDDQFSVERPDGSNFTLKIRSTKLEDSAMYFCASRVDRGTGELFFGEGSRLTVL.

J is TRBJ2-2 and V is TRBV7-8, with no clear D. The CDR3 loop spans 12 amino acids. Germline lookup yields CDR1 SGHVS and CDR2 FQNEAQ. Trimming stripped 5 bases from V and 3 bases from J, with 4 bases between. The CDR3 sequence is CASSLHTGELFF. The CDR3, as DNA: TGTGCCAGCAGCCTACACACCGGGGAGCTGTTTTTT.

CDR3 bases: TGCGCCAGCAGCTTAGATGGGACTAGCGGGAGCCCCTACGAGCAGTACTTC. This encodes CASSLDGTSGSPYEQYF. The gene calls are TRBV5-1 and TRBJ2-7; 14 bases are shared with TRBD2. J gave up 2 bases and V 2 bases, and 6 bases lay outside the gene matches. CDR1 SGHRS and CDR2 YFSETQ come from the germline V gene. The CDR3 totals 17 residues.

Remarks on this clone: This may arise from a read error, as a much more abundant clone is one base away. Other DNA sequences in this specimen translate into the identical CDR3. The rearrangement uses TRBV11-3 and TRBJ1-1; no definite D call. Trimming removed 2 bases at V and 1 base at J, with 5 bases between. The germline gives CDR1 SGHNT, CDR2 YENEEA. The CDR3 is made up of 13 amino acids. CDR3 coding DNA: TGTGCCAGCAGCTTACAGGAGAACACTGAAGCTTTCTTT. This encodes CASSLQENTEAFF. Supplemented by reference TRBV11-3 and TRBJ1-1, the full variable domain reads EAGVVQSPRYKIIEKKQPVAFWCNPISGHNTLYWYLQNLGQGPELLIRYENEEAVDDSQLPKDRFSAERLKGVDSTLKIQPAELGDSAVYLCASSLQENTEAFFGQGTRLTVV.

The V and J genes are TRBV11-3 and TRBJ2-3; maybe TRBD2 (5 bases). The germline V gene has CDR1 SGHNT and CDR2 YENEEA. Deletions cut 5 bases from V and 7 bases from J, with 13 bases between. This CDR3 region has 13 residues. CDR3 in DNA: TGTGCCAGCAGCCCTCAAACGGGAAATACGCAGTATTTT. It yields the protein CASSPQTGNTQYF.

A word on this clone: Since a much larger clone is just one base distant, this may be a read error. In the same sample, other DNA sequences code for this CDR3. The chain uses TRBV5-1 and TRBJ2-5, with D unclear. CDR1 is SGHRS, CDR2 YFSETQ, per germline. The CDR3 length is 11 residues. V was clipped by 5 bases and J by 2 bases, with 4 bases between them. CDR3 region: CASRGQETQYF. The DNA of the CDR3 is TGCGCCAGCAGAGGGCAAGAGACCCAGTACTTC.

The V gene is TRBV9, the J gene TRBJ2-1; 9 positions match TRBD2. V dropped 0 bases and J dropped 5; count of bases not matched to a gene: 6. The CDR3 is made up of 16 amino acids. Germline V gives CDR1 SGDLS, CDR2 YYNGEE. CDR3 DNA: TGTGCCAGCAGCGTAGCTGGGGCTAGCGGGAACAATGAGCAGTTCTTC. Encoded protein: CASSVAGASGNNEQFF.

In this sample, this clone turned up once. Here the CDR3 DNA reads TGTGCCAGCAGTGAGGGGCGGAAAGCTTTCTTT. Translated, it gives CASSEGRKAFF. The chain uses TRBV6-6 and TRBJ1-1; D perhaps matches TRBD1 (5 bases). Trimming shortened V by 5 bases and J by 9 bases, and 10 bases separated the two germline ends. Per the germline V gene, CDR1 is MNHNY and CDR2 is SVGAGI (reference sequence). The CDR3 is 11 amino acids.

The chain joins TRBV5-8 to TRBJ2-5; D gene unclear. The germline V gene encodes CDR1 SGHTS and CDR2 YDEGEE. Trimming took 2 bases from V and 2 from J, leaving 10 bases between them. There are 14 residues in the CDR3. The CDR3 protein is CASSFTWAQETQYF. CDR3 in DNA: TGTGCCAGCAGCTTCACCTGGGCGCAAGAGACCCAGTACTTC.

The chain carries TRBV6-6 and TRBJ2-7, with 7 bases aligning to TRBD1. V dropped 6 bases and J dropped 5; count of bases not matched to a gene: 7. The germline V gene has CDR1 MNHNY and CDR2 SVGAGI (reference sequence). This CDR3 region has 13 residues. The CDR3: CASSSTGTHEQYF. Here the CDR3 DNA reads TGTGCCAGCAGCTCGACAGGGACCCACGAGCAGTACTTC.

This rearrangement joins TRBV4-1 to TRBJ1-1; tentative D call: TRBD1 (5 bases). Germline CDR1 and CDR2: MGHRA and YSYEKL. Trimming removed 3 bases from V and 5 bases from J, with 16 bases in between. The CDR3 is 15 amino acids. The CDR3 is CASSQIYPGRTEAFF. DNA for the CDR3: TGCGCCAGCAGCCAGATTTATCCAGGGCGGACTGAAGCTTTCTTT.

The chain uses TRBV7-9 and TRBJ2-3, with a possible D match to TRBD1 (6 bases). Per germline, CDR1 SEHNR and CDR2 FQNEAQ (reference sequence). Trimming removed 5 bases from V and 0 bases from J, with 9 bases in between. The CDR3 contains 14 residues. The CDR3, as DNA: TGTGCCAGCAGCCCGGACAGTAGCACAGATACGCAGTATTTT. Protein sequence: CASSPDSSTDTQYF. Combining the CDR3 with reference TRBV7-9 and TRBJ2-3 gives the whole variable domain DTGVSQNPRHKITKRGQNVTFRCDPISEHNRLYWYRQTLGQGPEFLTYFQNEAQLEKSRLLSDRFSAERPKGSFSTLEIQRTEQGDSAMYLCASSPDSSTDTQYFGPGTRLTVL.

The V call is TRBV4-1, the J call TRBJ1-3, with D unresolved. Trimming stripped 3 bases from V and 5 bases from J, with 14 bases between. This CDR3 is 15 amino acids long. Germline V CDR1 and CDR2: MGHRA, YSYEKL. The CDR3 DNA is TGCGCCAGCAGCCAGCCCCGGGATTCAAGAAACACCATATATTTT. The encoded protein is CASSQPRDSRNTIYF.

A few counts support this clone. The chain is built from TRBV28 and TRBJ2-7; 9 nucleotides align to TRBD1. Germline values: CDR1 MDHEN, CDR2 SYDVKM. The V segment lost 3 bases and the J segment 3 bases; nucleotides outside the gene matches: 9. The CDR3 contains 16 residues. DNA of the CDR3: TGTGCCAGCAGTTTTGTTACCGGGACAGGGCTCTACGAGCAGTACTTC. Protein sequence: CASSFVTGTGLYEQYF.

The chain employs TRBV7-2 and TRBJ1-5; 9 bases line up with TRBD1. Per germline, CDR1 SGHTA and CDR2 FQGNSA. This CDR3 contains 16 residues. V gave up 5 bases and J gave up 8 bases; unmatched junction bases: 13. The CDR3 spells CASSDRGRGLREPQHF. The CDR3 DNA reads TGTGCCAGCAGCGACAGGGGGAGGGGATTAAGGGAGCCCCAGCATTTT.

The chain links TRBV29-1 to TRBJ2-6; D is unresolved. The CDR3 totals 16 residues. Germline V gene data show CDR1 as SQVTM and CDR2 as ANQGSEA. V dropped 5 bases and J dropped 0 bases, with 14 bases sitting between them. The CDR3 sequence is CSVHPDGGSGANVLTF. The CDR3 DNA follows: TGCAGCGTTCATCCAGATGGTGGCTCTGGGGCCAACGTCCTGACTTTC.

This clone showed up just a few times. The V gene is TRBV6-6, the J gene TRBJ2-7, with 9 bases identical to TRBD1. Trimming removed 3 bases from V and 6 bases from J; junction bases left unmatched: 3. Germline lookup yields CDR1 MNHNY and CDR2 SVGAGI (reference sequence). This CDR3 has 13 residues. The CDR3 DNA reads TGTGCCAGCAGTTATCTGGGACAGGGCGAGCAGTACTTC. It specifies CASSYLGQGEQYF.

The chain recombines TRBV14 with TRBJ1-1, with D unresolved. The CDR3 sequence is 13 residues long. V was trimmed by 0 bases and J by 8 bases, leaving 10 bases between them. Germline CDR1 and CDR2: SGHDN and FVKESK. As DNA, the CDR3 is TGTGCCAGCAGCCAAGACCGAGGGCAAGAAGCTTTCTTT. This codes for CASSQDRGQEAFF.

The V gene is TRBV6-5, the J gene TRBJ1-5; no firm D call. This CDR3 spans 14 amino acids. Deletions cut 6 bases from V and 1 base from J, with 10 bases between. The germline gives CDR1 MNHEY, CDR2 SVGAGI. The CDR3 region is CASRDQRSNQPQHF. The CDR3 region has the DNA TGTGCCAGCAGAGACCAGAGAAGCAATCAGCCCCAGCATTTT.

The genes are TRBV11-2 and TRBJ2-5, with 7 positions matching TRBD2. J gave up 2 bases and V 1 base, and 4 bases lay outside the gene matches. This CDR3 contains 15 residues. In germline, CDR1 is SGHAT, CDR2 FQNNGV. CDR3 amino acids: CASSLVLATQETQYF. The CDR3 coding sequence is TGTGCCAGCAGCTTAGTACTAGCGACACAAGAGACCCAGTACTTC.